This T cell receptor (beta chain) was profiled in a study of regulatory T cells in long-lasting Graves disease. Broader study findings: Persistent disease favored TRBV28, TRBJ1-2 and TRBJ2-5. Accuracy may have been reduced by the small sample size.

This clonotype occurred a few times. What it recognizes is unknown. Time point denoted: persistent/refractory GD, antithyroid drugs over 5 years with positive TRAb. Making the TCR library involved RNA that had been extracted from PBMCs. Building the TCR beta libraries relied on iRepertoire HTBI primers, and CDR3 regions underwent Arm-PCR. Each CDR3 protein is one row after TCRdb ran MiXCR on the multiplex PCR reads. Of roughly 500,000 distinct CDR3 sequences detected, 22% appear once; the ten largest clones hold around 13%. Trimming took off 10 bases at V and 1 base at J, with 20 bases between the two ends. The CDR3 is made up of 16 amino acids. Germline V gene lookup returns CDR1 ENHRY and CDR2 SYGVKD.

The sample consisted of peripheral blood mononuclear cells (PBMCs), taken when the disease was refractory, from a patient treated with antithyroid drugs. The V gene is TRBV10-3, the J gene TRBJ1-3; D is possibly TRBD1 (5 bases). This receptor was identified in a female donor with Graves disease. CDR3 DNA: TGTGCCACCCGGGGGGGATTACGGAAATCTGGAAACACCATATATTTT. It is translated as CATRGGLRKSGNTIYF.